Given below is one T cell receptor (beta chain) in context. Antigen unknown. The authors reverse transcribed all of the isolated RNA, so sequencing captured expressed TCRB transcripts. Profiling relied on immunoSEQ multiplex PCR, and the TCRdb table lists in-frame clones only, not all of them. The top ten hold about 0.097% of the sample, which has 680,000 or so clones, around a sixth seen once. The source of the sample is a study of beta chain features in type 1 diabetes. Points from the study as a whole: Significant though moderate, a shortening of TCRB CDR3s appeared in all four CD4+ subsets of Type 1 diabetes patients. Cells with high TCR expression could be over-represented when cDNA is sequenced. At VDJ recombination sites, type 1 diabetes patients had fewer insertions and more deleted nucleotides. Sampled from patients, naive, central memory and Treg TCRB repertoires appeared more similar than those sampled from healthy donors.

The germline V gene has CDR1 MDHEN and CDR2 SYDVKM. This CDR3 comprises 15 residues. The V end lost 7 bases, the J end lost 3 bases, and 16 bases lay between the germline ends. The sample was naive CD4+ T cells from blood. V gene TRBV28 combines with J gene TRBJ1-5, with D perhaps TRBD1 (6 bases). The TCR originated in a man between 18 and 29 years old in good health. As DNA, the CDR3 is TGTGCCAGCACCACTCGGGGGCAGGTCAATCAGCCCCAGCATTTT. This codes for CASTTRGQVNQPQHF.